This T cell receptor (beta chain) comes out of a study of T cells in Graves' hyperthyroidism and ophthalmopathy. V was shortened by 6 bases and J by 6 bases, with 14 bases between the two germline ends. CDR1 and CDR2 from the germline V gene are MNHNS and SASEGT. This CDR3 spans 13 amino acids. Study results and caveats: The model predicted ophthalmopathy a median approximately seven months before onset.

The investigators amplified TCR beta CDR3 regions from RNA transcripts. Using the HTBI primer set, a first-round RT-PCR was run on the TCR CDR3. TCRdb called the multiplex PCR reads again in MiXCR, with one record for every CDR3 protein. The profile shows approximately 690,000 distinct CDR3 sequences, roughly 20% of them singletons. As for this clonotype: Antigen specificity is unknown.

Ophthalmopathy patients all had a Clinical Activity Score of at least 3, a NOSPECS grade of at least 4 and disease under 3 months old. Researchers barred patients who had uncontrolled infection, other autoimmune disease, pregnancy or lactation. The chain carries TRBV6-1 and TRBJ1-1; no clear D. Sequences were obtained from blood. The TCR sequence derives from a young man with Graves' ophthalmopathy. CDR3 residues: CASSPKRTPEAFF. CDR3 in DNA: TGTGCCAGCAGCCCAAAAAGGACTCCTGAAGCTTTCTTT.